This T cell receptor (beta chain) is drawn from a study of cytomegalovirus exposure and HLA in healthy donors. Study-level results: Presence/absence analyses assumed roughly uniform sequencing depth across donors. The authors later found TCR association rates varying by HLA locus, with DRB1 most and HLA-C fewest. Researchers had no immune exposure information except CMV serostatus available. The listing of roughly 160 TCR beta chains classed them as cytomegalovirus-associated.

This CDR3 region has 16 residues. In the PCR, 60 Vbeta and 13 Jbeta primers were used. Generated by immunoSEQ multiplex PCR, the TCRdb table keeps only in-frame clones and is missing some. Of 130,000 to 150,000 clones in the sample, approximately 80% were seen once. A remark on this clone: No antigen is known for it.

This clonotype was obtained from a woman between 45 and 65 years old in good health and CMV-seronegative. The chain uses TRBV21-1 and TRBJ1-4. TRBV21-1 corresponds to a pseudogene. Sequenced sample: PBMCs. CDR3 sequence reads: CASSNRGAGQDEKLFF. The CDR3, as DNA: TGTGCCAGCAGCAACCGGGGGGCAGGGCAGGATGAAAAACTGTTTTTT.